The 5 T cell receptor beta chains presented below share a single source sample, sequenced in a study of regulatory T cells in long-lasting Graves disease. The sample's time point: persistent/refractory GD, antithyroid drugs over 5 years with positive TRAb. Scientists built the TCR library using RNA that was extracted from PBMCs. Construction of TCR beta libraries relied on iRepertoire HTBI primers and on Arm-PCR targeting CDR3 regions. One entry per CDR3 protein results from TCRdb running MiXCR on the multiplex PCR reads. The sample has over 300,000 distinct CDR3 sequences, about 20% seen once. The source material was peripheral blood mononuclear cells (PBMCs), sampled when the disease was refractory, from a patient treated with antithyroid drugs. These receptors were collected from a female donor with Graves disease.

In DNA, the CDR3 is TGTGCCAGCTCACCACTGCGGGGTTCCCACGAGCAGTACTTC. Protein product: CASSPLRGSHEQYF. The chain combines TRBV18 with TRBJ2-7; a weak D match, TRBD2 (6 bases). The CDR3 contains 14 residues. CDR1 is KGHSH, CDR2 LQKENI, per germline. V was trimmed by 1 base and J by 5 bases, leaving 12 bases between them.

This chain connects TRBV9 to TRBJ1-2; tentatively, D is TRBD1 (5 bases). Trimming shortened V by 2 bases and J by 8 bases, and 19 bases separated the two germline ends. Germline V CDR1 and CDR2: SGDLS, YYNGEE. The CDR3 loop spans 15 amino acids. As DNA, the CDR3 is TGTGCCAGCAGCGTTGGTGGCAGGGTGAAAGGGGGCTACACCTTC. Translation: CASSVGGRVKGGYTF. The full variable domain, its missing parts supplied by reference TRBV9 and TRBJ1-2, is DSGVTQTPKHLITATGQRVTLRCSPRSGDLSVYWYQQSLDQGLQFLIQYYNGEERAKGNILERFSAQQFPDLHSELNLSSLELGDSALYFCASSVGGRVKGGYTFGSGTRLTVV.

This clonotype was picked up many times. V and J are TRBV7-8 and TRBJ1-2, with a possible D match to TRBD1 (5 bases). This CDR3 comprises 17 residues. Germline CDR1 reads SGHVS; CDR2 reads FQNEAQ. V was pared by 0 bases and J by 1 base, with 15 bases between. DNA for the CDR3: TGTGCCAGCAGCTTAGCCCCGGCGGGGACTCTTAACTATGGCTACACCTTC. Protein product: CASSLAPAGTLNYGYTF.

This rearrangement joins TRBV11-2 to TRBJ1-6; D is uncertain. The V end lost 1 base, the J end lost 5 bases, and 36 bases lay between the germline ends. CDR1 and CDR2 from the germline V gene are SGHAT and FQNNGV. The CDR3 length is 24 residues. CDR3: CASSLGLFVQRETLGATNNSPLHF. In DNA, the CDR3 is TGTGCCAGCAGCTTAGGTCTTTTCGTACAGAGAGAAACCTTGGGCGCGACTAATAATTCACCCCTCCACTTT.

This clonotype was found a few times. The rearrangement links TRBV19 to TRBJ1-5; a weak D match, TRBD1 (5 bases). Looked up from germline, CDR1 is LNHDA and CDR2 is SQIVND (reference sequence). Trimming stripped 7 bases from V and 0 bases from J, with 16 bases between. This CDR3 comprises 16 residues. The CDR3 protein is CASTAGTDYSNQPQHF. The DNA of the CDR3 is TGTGCCAGTACTGCCGGGACGGACTATAGCAATCAGCCCCAGCATTTT. Filled out from reference TRBV19 and TRBJ1-5, the complete variable domain reads DGGITQSPKYLFRKEGQNVTLSCEQNLNHDAMYWYRQDPGQGLRLIYYSQIVNDFQKGDIAEGYSVSREKKESFPLTVTSAQKNPTAFYLCASTAGTDYSNQPQHFGDGTRLSIL.